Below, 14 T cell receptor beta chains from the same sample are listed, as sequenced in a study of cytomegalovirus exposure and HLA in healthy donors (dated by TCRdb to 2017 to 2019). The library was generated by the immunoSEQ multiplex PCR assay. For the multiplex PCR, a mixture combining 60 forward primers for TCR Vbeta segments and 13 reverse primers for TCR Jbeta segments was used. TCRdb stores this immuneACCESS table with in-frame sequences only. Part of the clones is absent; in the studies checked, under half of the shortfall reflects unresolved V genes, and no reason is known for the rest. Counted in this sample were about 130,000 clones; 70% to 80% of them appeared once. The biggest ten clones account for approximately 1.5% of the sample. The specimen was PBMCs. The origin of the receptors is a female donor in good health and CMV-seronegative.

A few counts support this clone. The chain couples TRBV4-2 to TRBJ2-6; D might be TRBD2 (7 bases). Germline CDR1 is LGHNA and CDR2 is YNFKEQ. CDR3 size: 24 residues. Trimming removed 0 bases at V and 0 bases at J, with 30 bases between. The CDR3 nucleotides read TGTGCCAGCAGCCAAGATCTTGAGGGGGGGGTCTATGTACCACCCATCTCTGGGGCCAACGTCCTGACTTTC. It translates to CASSQDLEGGVYVPPISGANVLTF.

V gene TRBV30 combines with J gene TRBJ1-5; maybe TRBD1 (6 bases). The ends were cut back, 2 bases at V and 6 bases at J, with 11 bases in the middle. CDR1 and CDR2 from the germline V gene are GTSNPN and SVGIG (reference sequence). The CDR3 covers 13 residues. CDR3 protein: CAWSMGAGQPQHF. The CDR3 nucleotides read TGTGCCTGGAGTATGGGGGCTGGTCAGCCCCAGCATTTT.

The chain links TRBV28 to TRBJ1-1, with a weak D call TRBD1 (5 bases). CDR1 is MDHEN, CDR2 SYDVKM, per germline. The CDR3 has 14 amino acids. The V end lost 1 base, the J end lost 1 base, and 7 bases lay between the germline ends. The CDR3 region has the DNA TGTGCCAGCAGTTTATCTAGGGGGAACACTGAAGCTTTCTTT. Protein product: CASSLSRGNTEAFF. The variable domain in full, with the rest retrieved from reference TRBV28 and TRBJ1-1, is DVKVTQSSRYLVKRTGEKVFLECVQDMDHENMFWYRQDPGLGLRLIYFSYDVKMKEKGDIPEGYSVSREKKERFSLILESASTNQTSMYLCASSLSRGNTEAFFGQGTRLTVV.

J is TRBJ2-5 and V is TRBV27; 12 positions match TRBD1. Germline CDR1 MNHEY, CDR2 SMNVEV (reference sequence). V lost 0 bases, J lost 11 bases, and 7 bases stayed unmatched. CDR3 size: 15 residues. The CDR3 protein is CASSLSWDRGLEQYF. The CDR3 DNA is TGTGCCAGCAGTTTATCGTGGGACAGGGGGCTTGAGCAGTACTTC.

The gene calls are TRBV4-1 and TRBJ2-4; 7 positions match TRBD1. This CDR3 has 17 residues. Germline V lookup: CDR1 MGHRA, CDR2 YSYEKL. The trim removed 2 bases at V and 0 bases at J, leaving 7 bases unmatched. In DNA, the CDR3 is TGCGCCAGCAGCCAACCTAGGACAGGTGTAGCCAAAAACATTCAGTACTTC. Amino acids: CASSQPRTGVAKNIQYF.

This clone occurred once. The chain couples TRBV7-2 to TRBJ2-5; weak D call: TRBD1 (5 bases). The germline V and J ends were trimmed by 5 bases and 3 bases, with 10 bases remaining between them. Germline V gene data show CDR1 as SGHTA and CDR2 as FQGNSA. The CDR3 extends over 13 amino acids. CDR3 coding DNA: TGTGCCAGCAGCCCATTAGGGGAAGAGACCCAGTACTTC. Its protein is CASSPLGEETQYF.

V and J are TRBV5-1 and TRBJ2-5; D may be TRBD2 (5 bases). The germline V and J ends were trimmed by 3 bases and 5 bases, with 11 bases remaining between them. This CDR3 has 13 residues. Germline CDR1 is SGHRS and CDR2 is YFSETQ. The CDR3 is CASSSGRGETQYF. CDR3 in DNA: TGCGCCAGCAGCTCGGGAAGAGGGGAGACCCAGTACTTC.

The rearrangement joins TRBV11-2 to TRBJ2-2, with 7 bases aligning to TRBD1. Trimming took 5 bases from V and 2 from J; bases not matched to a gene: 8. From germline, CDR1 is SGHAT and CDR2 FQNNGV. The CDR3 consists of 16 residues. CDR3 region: CASSPGTELNTGELFF. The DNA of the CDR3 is TGTGCCAGCAGCCCGGGGACAGAACTCAACACCGGGGAGCTGTTTTTT.

CDR3 sequence (DNA): TGTGCCAGCTCACCCGGGACTAGCGAAGACGAGCAGTACTTC. Its protein is CASSPGTSEDEQYF. The rearrangement links TRBV18 to TRBJ2-7; 10 positions agree with TRBD2. Trimming at V came to 3 bases and at J to 5 bases, leaving 4 bases not matched to a gene. The CDR3 spans 14 residues. The germline CDR1 and CDR2 sequences are KGHSH and LQKENI.

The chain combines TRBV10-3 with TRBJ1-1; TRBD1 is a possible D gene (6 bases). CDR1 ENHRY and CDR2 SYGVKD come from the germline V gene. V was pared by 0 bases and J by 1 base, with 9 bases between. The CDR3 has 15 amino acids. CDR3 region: CAISESTGGNTEAFF. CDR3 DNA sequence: TGTGCCATCAGTGAGTCGACAGGTGGGAACACTGAAGCTTTCTTT.

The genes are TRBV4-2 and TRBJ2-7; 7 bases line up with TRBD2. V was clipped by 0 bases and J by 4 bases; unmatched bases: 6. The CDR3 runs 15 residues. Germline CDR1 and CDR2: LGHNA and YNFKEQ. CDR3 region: CASSQERDYPYEQYF. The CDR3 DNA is TGTGCCAGCAGCCAAGAAAGGGACTATCCGTACGAGCAGTACTTC.

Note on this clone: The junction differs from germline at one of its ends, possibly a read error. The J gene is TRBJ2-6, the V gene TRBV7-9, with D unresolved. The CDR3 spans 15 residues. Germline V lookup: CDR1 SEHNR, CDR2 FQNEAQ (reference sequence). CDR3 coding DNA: TGTTCCAGCAGCTTGTCGGCGGCTGGGGCCAACGTCCTGACTTTC. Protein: CSSSLSAAGANVLTF.

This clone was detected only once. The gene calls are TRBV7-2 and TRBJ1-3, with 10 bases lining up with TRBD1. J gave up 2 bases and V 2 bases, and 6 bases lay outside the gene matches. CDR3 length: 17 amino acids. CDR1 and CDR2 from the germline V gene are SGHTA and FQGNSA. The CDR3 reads CASSLYRQGAPGNTIYF. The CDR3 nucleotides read TGTGCCAGCAGCTTATACCGACAGGGGGCGCCTGGAAACACCATATATTTT.

As DNA, the CDR3 is TGTGCCAGCAGAAGGGAGACGGTCACGGCTGAAGCTTTCTTT. This gives the protein CASRRETVTAEAFF. V usage is TRBV6-6 and J usage is TRBJ1-1; D unresolved. Trimming left V 6 bases short and J 6 bases short, with 17 bases between. In germline, CDR1 is MNHNY, CDR2 SVGAGI (reference sequence). The CDR3 covers 14 residues.